The present TCR beta chain was sequenced within a study of T-cell memory formation after mild COVID-19. Across the study: TCR clusters were largely donor specific. Broader study findings: Some clones that responded turned up in pre-infection memory, which suggests that cross-reactive memory joined in.

Notes on this clonotype: Its antigen is unknown.

Germline V gene lookup returns CDR1 SEHNR and CDR2 FQNEAQ (reference sequence). The CDR3 contains 16 residues. The J segment lost 5 bases and the V segment lost 4 bases, leaving 10 bases of the junction unmatched. TCRdb itself ran the 5' RACE reads through MiXCR, one entry per CDR3 protein. The sample shows about 140,000 distinct CDR3 sequences, 11% to 15% of them seen only once. This clonotype was obtained from an adult woman who had mild COVID-19 (a few samples of this study predate the infection). Cell type and time point are not known. Input material: PBMCs or a T cell subset sorted from them (not recorded which). This chain uses TRBV7-9 with TRBJ1-5; 8 bases agree with TRBD1. CDR3 protein: CASSSLAGQGDQPQHF. DNA of the CDR3: TGTGCCAGCAGCTCCCTCGCCGGACAGGGAGATCAGCCCCAGCATTTT.